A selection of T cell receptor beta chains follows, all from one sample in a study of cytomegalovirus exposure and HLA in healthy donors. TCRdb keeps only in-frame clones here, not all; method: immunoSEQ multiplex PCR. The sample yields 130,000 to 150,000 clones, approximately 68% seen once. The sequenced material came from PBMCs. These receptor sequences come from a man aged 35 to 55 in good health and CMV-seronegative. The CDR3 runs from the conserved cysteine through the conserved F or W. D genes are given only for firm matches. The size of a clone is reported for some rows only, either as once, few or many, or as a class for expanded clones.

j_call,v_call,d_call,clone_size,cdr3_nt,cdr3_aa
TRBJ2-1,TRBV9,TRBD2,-,TGTGCCAGCAGCGCACGTCCGACTAGCGGGGGACACAATGAGCAGTTCTTC,CASSARPTSGGHNEQFF
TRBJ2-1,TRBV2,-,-,TGTGCCAGCAGTAACCGGGTGGGCTCCTACAATGAGCAGTTCTTC,CASSNRVGSYNEQFF
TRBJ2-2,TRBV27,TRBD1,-,TGTGCCAGCGGGACAGGGGAAGCCGGGGAGCTGTTTTTT,CASGTGEAGELFF
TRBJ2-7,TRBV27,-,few,TGTGCCAGCAGCGTATCACTAACGCTCTACTACGAGCAGTACTTC,CASSVSLTLYYEQYF
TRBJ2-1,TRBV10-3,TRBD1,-,TGTGCCATCAGTTACCCGGGACAGGCCCCTCATGAGCAGTTCTTC,CAISYPGQAPHEQFF
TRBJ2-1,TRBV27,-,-,TGTGCCAGCAGTTTATCGTTTCGACGGAAAGGAGTGGACAATGAGCAGTTCTTC,CASSLSFRRKGVDNEQFF
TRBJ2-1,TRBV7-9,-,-,TGTGCCAGCAGCTTAGACACGGGGTCCTACAATGAGCAGTTCTTC,CASSLDTGSYNEQFF
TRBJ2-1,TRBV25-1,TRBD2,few,TGTGCCAGCAGTGAATATAAGCTAGCGGGAGTCCTCAATGAGCAGTTCTTC,CASSEYKLAGVLNEQFF
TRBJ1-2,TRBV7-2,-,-,TGTGCCAGCAGCTTACAGGCAGGGGTCGAGGGCTACACCTTC,CASSLQAGVEGYTF
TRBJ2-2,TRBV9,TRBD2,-,TGTGCCAGCAGCTCCAGCGGGAGGGCCGGTGACGGGGAGCTGTTTTTT,CASSSSGRAGDGELFF
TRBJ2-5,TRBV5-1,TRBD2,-,TGCGCCAGCAGCTTGGAGTTACTGGGGGGGGGTGGCCAAGAGACCCAGTACTTC,CASSLELLGGGGQETQYF
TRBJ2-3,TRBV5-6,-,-,TGTGCCAGCAATCCTCTCAGGGGAACAGATACGCAGTATTTT,CASNPLRGTDTQYF
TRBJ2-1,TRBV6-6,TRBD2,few,TGTGCCAGCAGTTACCCTAGCGGGAGGGCTGGCAATGAGCAGTTCTTC,CASSYPSGRAGNEQFF
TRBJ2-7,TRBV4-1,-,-,TGCGCCAGCAGCCAGGGGGGGCCCTACGAGCAGTACTTC,CASSQGGPYEQYF
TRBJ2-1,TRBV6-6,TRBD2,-,TGTGCCAGCAGTTACTTGCGGGAGTACGCTGAGCAGTTCTTC,CASSYLREYAEQFF
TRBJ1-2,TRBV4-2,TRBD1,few,TGTGCCAGCAGCCAAGAGGAGGACAGGAAAGATGGCTACACCTTC,CASSQEEDRKDGYTF
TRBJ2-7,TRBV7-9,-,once,TGTGCCAGCAGCCCTTTCCCCTCCTACGAGCAGTACTTC,CASSPFPSYEQYF
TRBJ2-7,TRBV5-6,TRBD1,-,TGTGCCAGCAGCTTGGCGGGACAGGTCTACGAGCAGTACTTC,CASSLAGQVYEQYF
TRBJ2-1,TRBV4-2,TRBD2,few,TGTGCCAGCAGCCAAGGATTTAGCGGGGGTAACAATGAGCAGTTCTTC,CASSQGFSGGNNEQFF
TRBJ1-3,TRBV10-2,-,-,TGCGCCAGCAGCGGGACAACTGGAAACACCATATATTTT,CASSGTTGNTIYF
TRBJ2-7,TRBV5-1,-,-,TGCGCCAGCAGTCCCTTGGGAGACAGGACCTACGAGCAGTACTTC,CASSPLGDRTYEQYF
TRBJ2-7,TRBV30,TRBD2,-,TGTGCCTGGAGTGCAACTAGCGGGGACAACGAGCAGTACTTC,CAWSATSGDNEQYF
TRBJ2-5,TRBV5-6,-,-,TGTGCCAGCAGCTCGGGGGGCGGGACCCCCCGGACCCAGTACTTC,CASSSGGGTPRTQYF
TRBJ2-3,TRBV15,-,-,TGTGCCACCAGCAGAAGGGCAGGGGCGGCAGATACGCAGTATTTT,CATSRRAGAADTQYF
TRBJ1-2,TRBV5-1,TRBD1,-,TGCGCCAGCAGCTTGAGGACAGGGTTAGACTATGGCTACACCTTC,CASSLRTGLDYGYTF